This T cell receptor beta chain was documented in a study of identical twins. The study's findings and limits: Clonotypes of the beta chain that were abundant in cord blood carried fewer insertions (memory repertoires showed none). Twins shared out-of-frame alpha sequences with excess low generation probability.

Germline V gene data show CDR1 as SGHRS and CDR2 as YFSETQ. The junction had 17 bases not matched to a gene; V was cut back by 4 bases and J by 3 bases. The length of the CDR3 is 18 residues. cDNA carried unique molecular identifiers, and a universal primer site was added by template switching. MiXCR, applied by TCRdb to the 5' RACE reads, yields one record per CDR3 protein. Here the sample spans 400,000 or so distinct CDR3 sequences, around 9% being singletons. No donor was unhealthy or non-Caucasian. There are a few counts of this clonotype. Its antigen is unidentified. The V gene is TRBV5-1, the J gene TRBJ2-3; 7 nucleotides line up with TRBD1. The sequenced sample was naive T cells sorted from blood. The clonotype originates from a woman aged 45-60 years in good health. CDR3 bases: TGCGCCAGCAGCCCTGGGACAGCGACAGCACTTAGAACAGATACGCAGTATTTT. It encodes CASSPGTATALRTDTQYF.